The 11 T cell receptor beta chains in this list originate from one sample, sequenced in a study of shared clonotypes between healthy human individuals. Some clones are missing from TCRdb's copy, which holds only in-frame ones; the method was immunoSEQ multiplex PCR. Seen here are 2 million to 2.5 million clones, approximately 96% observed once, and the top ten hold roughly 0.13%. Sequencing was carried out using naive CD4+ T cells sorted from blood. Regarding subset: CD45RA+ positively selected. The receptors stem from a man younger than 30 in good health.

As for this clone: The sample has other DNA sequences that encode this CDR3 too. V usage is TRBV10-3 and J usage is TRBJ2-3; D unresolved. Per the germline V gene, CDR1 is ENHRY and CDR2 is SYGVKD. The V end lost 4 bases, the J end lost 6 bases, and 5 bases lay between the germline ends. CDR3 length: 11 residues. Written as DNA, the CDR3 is TGTGCCATCAGTGGGGGTGATACGCAGTATTTT. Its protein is CAISGGDTQYF.

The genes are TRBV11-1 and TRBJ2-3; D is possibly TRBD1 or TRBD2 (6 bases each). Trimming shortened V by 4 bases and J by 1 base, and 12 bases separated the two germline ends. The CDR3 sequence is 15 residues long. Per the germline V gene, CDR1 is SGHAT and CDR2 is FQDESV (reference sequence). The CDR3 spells CASSSPGAGTDTQYF. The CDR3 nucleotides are TGTGCCAGCAGCTCACCGGGGGCGGGCACAGATACGCAGTATTTT.

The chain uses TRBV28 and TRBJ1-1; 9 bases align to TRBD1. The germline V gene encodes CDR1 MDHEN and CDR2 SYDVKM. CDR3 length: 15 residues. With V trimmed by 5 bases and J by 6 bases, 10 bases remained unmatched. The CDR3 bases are TGTGCCAGCAGTCCCCAGGGACAGGGAGGGGCTGAAGCTTTCTTT. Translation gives CASSPQGQGGAEAFF.

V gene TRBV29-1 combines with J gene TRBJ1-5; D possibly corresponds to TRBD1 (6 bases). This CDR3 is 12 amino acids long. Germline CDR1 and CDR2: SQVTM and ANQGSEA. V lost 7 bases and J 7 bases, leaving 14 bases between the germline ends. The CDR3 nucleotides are TGCAGCGGGGCAGGGGTGGGACAGCCCCAGCATTTT. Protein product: CSGAGVGQPQHF.

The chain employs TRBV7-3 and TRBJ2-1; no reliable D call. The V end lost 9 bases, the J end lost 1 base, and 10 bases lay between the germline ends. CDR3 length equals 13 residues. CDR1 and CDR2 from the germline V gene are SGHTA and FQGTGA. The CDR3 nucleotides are TGTGCCAGGGTGATAGGATCCTACAATGAGCAGTTCTTC. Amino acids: CARVIGSYNEQFF.

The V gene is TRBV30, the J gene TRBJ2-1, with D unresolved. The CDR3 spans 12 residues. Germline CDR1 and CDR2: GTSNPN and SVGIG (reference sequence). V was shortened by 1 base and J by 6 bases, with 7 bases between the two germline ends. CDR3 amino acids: CAWSEPINEQFF. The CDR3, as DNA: TGTGCCTGGAGTGAGCCAATCAATGAGCAGTTCTTC.

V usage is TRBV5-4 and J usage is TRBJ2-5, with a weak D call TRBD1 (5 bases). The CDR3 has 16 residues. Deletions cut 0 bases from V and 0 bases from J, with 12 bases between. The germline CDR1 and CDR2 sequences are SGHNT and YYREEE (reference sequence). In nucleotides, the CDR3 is TGTGCCAGCAGCTTGGACAGGACCAGGTACCAAGAGACCCAGTACTTC. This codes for CASSLDRTRYQETQYF. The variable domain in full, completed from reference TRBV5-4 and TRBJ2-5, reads ETGVTQSPTHLIKTRGQQVTLRCSSQSGHNTVSWYQQALGQGPQFIFQYYREEENGRGNFPPRFSGLQFPNYSSELNVNALELDDSALYLCASSLDRTRYQETQYFGPGTRLLVL.

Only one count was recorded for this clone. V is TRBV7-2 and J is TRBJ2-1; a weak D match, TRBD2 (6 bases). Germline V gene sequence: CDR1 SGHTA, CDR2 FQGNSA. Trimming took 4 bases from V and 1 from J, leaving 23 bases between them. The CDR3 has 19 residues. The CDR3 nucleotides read TGTGCCAGCAGCTCAGGGCGGAGGGCCCTTAACCAGTCCTACAATGAGCAGTTCTTC. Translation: CASSSGRRALNQSYNEQFF.

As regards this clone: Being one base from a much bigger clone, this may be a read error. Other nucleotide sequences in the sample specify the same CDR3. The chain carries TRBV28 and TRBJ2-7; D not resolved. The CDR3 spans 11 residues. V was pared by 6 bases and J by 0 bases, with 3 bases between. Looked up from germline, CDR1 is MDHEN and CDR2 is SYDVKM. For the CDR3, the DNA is TGTGCCAGCAGCGGCTCCTACGAGCAGTACTTC. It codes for CASSGSYEQYF. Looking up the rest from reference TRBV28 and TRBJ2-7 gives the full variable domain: DVKVTQSSRYLVKRTGEKVFLECVQDMDHENMFWYRQDPGLGLRLIYFSYDVKMKEKGDIPEGYSVSREKKERFSLILESASTNQTSMYLCASSGSYEQYFGPGTRLTVT.

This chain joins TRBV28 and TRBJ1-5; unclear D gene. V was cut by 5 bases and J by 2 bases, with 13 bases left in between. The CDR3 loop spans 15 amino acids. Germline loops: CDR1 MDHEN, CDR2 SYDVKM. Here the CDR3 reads CASSQTRKGNQPQHF. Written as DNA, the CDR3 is TGTGCCAGCAGTCAAACACGGAAGGGCAATCAGCCCCAGCATTTT. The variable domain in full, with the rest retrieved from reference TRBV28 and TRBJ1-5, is DVKVTQSSRYLVKRTGEKVFLECVQDMDHENMFWYRQDPGLGLRLIYFSYDVKMKEKGDIPEGYSVSREKKERFSLILESASTNQTSMYLCASSQTRKGNQPQHFGDGTRLSIL.

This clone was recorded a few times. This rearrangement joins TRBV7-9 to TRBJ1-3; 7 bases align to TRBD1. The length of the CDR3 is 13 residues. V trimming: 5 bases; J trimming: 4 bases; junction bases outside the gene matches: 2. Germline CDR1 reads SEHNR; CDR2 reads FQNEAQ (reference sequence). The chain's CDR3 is CASSATGGNTIYF. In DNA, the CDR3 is TGTGCCAGCAGCGCGACAGGGGGAAACACCATATATTTT.